This TCR beta chain came from a study of OX40 agonist ivuxolimab in advanced cancers. This clone was seen a single time. The table came from immunoSEQ multiplex PCR; TCRdb's copy has only in-frame clones and leaves some out. The data contain some 86,000 clones, 80% to 95% of them singletons. The receptor comes from an adult with an advanced solid tumor such as melanoma, head and neck, liver or kidney cancer. The material was CD4+ or CD8+ T cells sorted from blood, obtained in a trial of the OX40 agonist ivuxolimab.

CDR3: CASSPRTADSNQPQHF. CDR3 DNA sequence: TGTGCCAGTAGTCCTCGGACGGCCGATAGCAATCAGCCCCAGCATTTT. The rearrangement joins TRBV19 to TRBJ1-5; D is ambiguous. Per germline, CDR1 LNHDA and CDR2 SQIVND (reference sequence). The length of the CDR3 is 16 residues. V was cut by 5 bases and J by 0 bases, with 14 bases left in between.